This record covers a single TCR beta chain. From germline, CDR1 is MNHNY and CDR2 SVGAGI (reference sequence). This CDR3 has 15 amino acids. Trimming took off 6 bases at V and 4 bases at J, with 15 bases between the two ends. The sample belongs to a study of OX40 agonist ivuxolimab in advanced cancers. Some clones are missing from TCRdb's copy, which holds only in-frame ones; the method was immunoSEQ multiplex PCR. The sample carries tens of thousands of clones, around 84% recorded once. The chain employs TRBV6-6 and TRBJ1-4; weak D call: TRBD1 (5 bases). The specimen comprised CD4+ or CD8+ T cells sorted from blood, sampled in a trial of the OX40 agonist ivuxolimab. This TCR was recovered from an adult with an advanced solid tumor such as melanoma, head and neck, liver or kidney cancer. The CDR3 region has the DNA TGTGCCAGCAGCTCGAATCCAGGGTTTAATGAAAAACTGTTTTTT. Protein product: CASSSNPGFNEKLFF.